The 12 T cell receptor beta chains presented below share a single source sample, sequenced in a study of T cells in Graves' hyperthyroidism and ophthalmopathy. Researchers amplified the TCR beta CDR3 regions from RNA transcripts. An initial round of RT-PCR targeting the TCR CDR3 relied on the HTBI primer set. In TCRdb, the multiplex PCR reads were re-called with MiXCR into one record per CDR3 protein. The top ten clones hold roughly 30% of a sample with about 680,000 distinct CDR3 sequences, around 40% of them seen once. The material sequenced was blood. These receptors were collected from a woman in her 40s with Graves' hyperthyroidism.

This clonotype has a handful of counts. V is TRBV9 and J is TRBJ2-5; D assignment may be TRBD1 or TRBD2 (5 bases each). Deletions cut 0 bases from V and 5 bases from J, with 14 bases between. The CDR3 loop spans 15 amino acids. Germline assignment: CDR1 SGDLS and CDR2 YYNGEE. CDR3 in DNA: TGTGCCAGCAGCGTAGTTGGGGGATTTCAGGAGACCCAGTACTTC. As protein: CASSVVGGFQETQYF.

For this clonotype: This may stem from a read error, because a much larger clone lies one nucleotide away. The chain joins TRBV19 to TRBJ1-2, with 7 nucleotides matching TRBD1. CDR1 and CDR2 from the germline V gene are LNHDA and SQIVND (reference sequence). The CDR3 has 15 amino acids. CDR3 sequence (DNA): TGTGCCAGTAGTATTTTTGGCGACTCTCGAGGGGGCTGCACCTTC. Protein sequence: CASSIFGDSRGGCTF.

A single count supports this clonotype. This chain uses TRBV29-1 with TRBJ1-2; TRBD1 aligns across 7 bases. This CDR3 spans 11 amino acids. J was trimmed by 5 bases and V by 7 bases; bases with no gene match: 4. CDR1 SQVTM and CDR2 ANQGSEA come from the germline V gene. CDR3 nucleotides: TGCAGCGGGGACAGTGTATATGGCTACACCTTC. It encodes CSGDSVYGYTF.

Only one count was recorded for this clonotype. The chain uses TRBV29-1 and TRBJ2-7; 10 positions match TRBD1. The germline V gene encodes CDR1 SQVTM and CDR2 ANQGSEA. Trimming removed 4 bases from V and 5 bases from J; junction bases left unmatched: 8. This CDR3 has 14 residues. In DNA, the CDR3 is TGCAGCGTTGTCACCGGGACAGGGGACGACGAGCAGTACTTC. Its translation is CSVVTGTGDDEQYF.

The chain joins TRBV7-2 to TRBJ2-7; 7 bases map to TRBD2. Losses at the gene ends were 0 bases for V and 3 bases for J; bases not matched to a gene: 5. The length of the CDR3 is 15 residues. Germline V lookup: CDR1 SGHTA, CDR2 FQGNSA. The CDR3: CASSLAREYGYEQYF. The CDR3 nucleotides read TGTGCCAGCAGCTTAGCGCGGGAGTATGGCTACGAGCAGTACTTC.

This clonotype was counted at least ten times. This chain uses TRBV10-1 with TRBJ1-1; possibly TRBD1 for D (6 bases). The germline V gene has CDR1 WNHNN and CDR2 SYGVQD (reference sequence). The CDR3 covers 12 residues. The V end was cut by 8 bases, the J end by 2 bases, with 9 bases between. The chain's CDR3 is CASQQGNTEAFF. CDR3 nucleotide sequence: TGCGCCAGCCAACAGGGAAACACTGAAGCTTTCTTT.

This clonotype was observed a few times. The germline gene is not matched at one end of the junction; a read error may be the cause. This chain links TRBV10-3 with TRBJ2-2; 7 bases align to TRBD2. CDR3 length: 17 residues. CDR1 ENHRY and CDR2 SYGVKD come from the germline V gene. The CDR3 reads CASSSPKTSRSTGELFF. In nucleotides, the CDR3 is TGTGCCAGCAGTTCGCCTAAGACTAGCAGAAGCACCGGGGAGCTGTTTTTT.

This clonotype was detected ten times or more. The chain carries TRBV19 and TRBJ1-2; 11 nucleotides agree with TRBD1. With V trimmed by 6 bases and J by 7 bases, 7 bases remained unmatched. This CDR3 spans 14 amino acids. CDR1 and CDR2 (germline): LNHDA, SQIVND (reference sequence). The CDR3 coding sequence is TGTGCCAGTAGCCGGACAGGGGGCGCGATTGGCTACACCTTC. Its translation: CASSRTGGAIGYTF.

This clonotype appeared many times. V usage is TRBV6-1 and J usage is TRBJ1-2; no clear D. The CDR3 is made up of 16 amino acids. The germline gives CDR1 MNHNS, CDR2 SASEGT. V lost 4 bases to trimming and J lost 0 bases, with 15 bases between them. The CDR3 sequence: CASSVLGGRPNYGYTF. The CDR3, as DNA: TGTGCCAGCAGTGTTTTGGGCGGTCGGCCTAACTATGGCTACACCTTC.

The rearrangement uses TRBV9 and TRBJ2-7, with D unresolved. CDR3 length: 14 amino acids. The V gene's germline CDR1 is SGDLS and CDR2 YYNGEE. V gave up 4 bases and J gave up 6 bases, with 17 bases separating them. The CDR3 region has the DNA TGTGCCAGCAGCTTAGTAGAAGGGTTACGCGAGCAGTACTTC. Protein: CASSLVEGLREQYF.

The chain is built from TRBV14 and TRBJ1-2; 9 bases agree with TRBD1. The CDR3 spans 14 residues. Germline-derived CDR1 and CDR2 are SGHDN and FVKESK. With 8 bases clipped from V and 4 bases from J, the junction kept 8 bases outside the gene matches. CDR3 sequence (DNA): TGTGCCAGCGGCCCGGGACAGGGTGTCTATGGCTACACCTTC. Amino acids: CASGPGQGVYGYTF.

The rearrangement links TRBV20-1 to TRBJ2-5; no reliable D call. The CDR3 is 13 residues long. CDR1 DFQATT and CDR2 SNEGSKA come from the germline V gene (reference sequence). With 1 base removed from V and 4 bases from J, the gap between germline ends came to 10 bases. As DNA, the CDR3 is TGCAGTGCTAGAGGCAAAACTTTAGAGACCCAGTACTTC. This encodes CSARGKTLETQYF.